The 23 T cell receptor beta chains below all came from one sample that was sequenced in a study of T-cell reconstitution after alpha-beta-depleted transplantation in children (dated by TCRdb to 2016 to 2018). Libraries were constructed by PCR. The sequencer listed for this sample is Illumina HiSeq 2500. TCR libraries were prepared with molecular barcoding, using unique molecular identifiers to normalize TCRbeta repertoire quantification. TCRdb reprocessed the public reads (quality trimming at Q25 with fastp, clone calling with MiXCR) and kept in-frame beta chains. Each entry is one CDR3 protein sequence, shown with its most common DNA and genes. The sample includes around 580,000 distinct CDR3 sequences, with roughly 23% observed a single time. Roughly an eighth of the sample goes to the ten largest clones. In the paper's terms, the treatment or condition label means: allogeneic hematopoietic cell transplantation with graft depleted of TCRalphabeta T cells and CD19 B cells.

This material consisted of PBMCs, mostly from graft donor cells, taken 360 days after TCRalphabeta/CD19-depleted stem cell transplant. The receptors shown here come from a boy under two years old who had a stem cell transplant for acute myeloid leukemia, so the T cells may come from the graft donor.

This clonotype has at least ten counts. The chain uses TRBV20-1 and TRBJ1-2; D gene uncertain. The CDR3 loop spans 16 amino acids. The ends were cut back, 7 bases at V and 2 bases at J, with 23 bases in the middle. In germline, CDR1 is DFQATT, CDR2 SNEGSKA (reference sequence). CDR3 amino acids: CSVFSWGSRRNYGYTF. As DNA, the CDR3 is TGCAGTGTTTTCTCCTGGGGTTCACGAAGAAACTATGGCTACACCTTC.

This clonotype was seen repeatedly, ten times or more. The junction differs from germline at one of its ends, possibly a read error. The chain uses TRBV12-3 or TRBV12-4 and TRBJ2-1; a weak D match, TRBD1 (6 bases). The CDR3 has 15 amino acids. CDR3 amino acids: CASSFYLGAYIEQFF. The CDR3 DNA reads TGTGCCAGCAGTTTCTACCTGGGGGCATACATTGAGCAGTTCTTC.

The chain is built from TRBV6-5 and TRBJ2-1; 8 bases are a match to TRBD1. The germline CDR1 and CDR2 sequences are MNHEY and SVGAGI. The length of the CDR3 is 16 residues. Unmatched junction bases numbered 9, after V lost 4 bases and J lost 4 bases. For the CDR3, the DNA is TGTGCCAGCAGTTTTCCCGGACAGGGCTTATACAATGAGCAGTTCTTC. It specifies CASSFPGQGLYNEQFF.

On this clonotype itself: Just one base apart from a much larger clone, this may be a read error. The chain is built from TRBV20-1 and TRBJ2-7; 7 nucleotides match TRBD1. The V gene end was trimmed by 6 bases and the J gene end by 2 bases; junction bases not matched to a gene: 7. The CDR3 spans 13 residues. Germline CDR1 reads DFQATT; CDR2 reads SNEGSKA (reference sequence). The CDR3 sequence: CSAKRGQPYEQYF. The DNA for the CDR3 is TGCAGTGCAAAGAGGGGACAGCCCTACGAGCAGTACTTC.

In this sample, this clonotype turned up many times. The chain links TRBV6-1 to TRBJ2-7; D remains ambiguous. This CDR3 comprises 14 residues. The ends were cut back, 3 bases at V and 2 bases at J, with 11 bases in the middle. Germline values: CDR1 MNHNS, CDR2 SASEGT. CDR3 loop: CASSDLGTTYEQYF. As DNA, the CDR3 is TGTGCCAGCAGTGACTTGGGCACAACCTACGAGCAGTACTTC.

The CDR3 protein is CSVGLRMGNTEAFF. CDR3 DNA sequence: TGCAGCGTTGGCTTAAGGATGGGGAACACTGAAGCTTTCTTT. The genes are TRBV29-1 and TRBJ1-1; no definite D call. Germline values: CDR1 SQVTM, CDR2 ANQGSEA. Trimming pared 4 bases from V and 1 base from J, leaving 13 bases between. The CDR3 sequence is 14 residues long.

Comments on this clonotype: At one end, the junction sequence differs from germline, possibly due to a read error. The genes are TRBV12-3 or TRBV12-4 and TRBJ2-7, with D perhaps matching TRBD1 (7 bases). This CDR3 contains 17 residues. The CDR3 sequence: CASSPPRQGGLSHEQYF. The CDR3 bases are TGTGCCAGCAGTCCACCTCGGCAGGGGGGCCTCTCCCACGAGCAGTACTTC.

The chain combines TRBV15 with TRBJ2-1; D is undetermined. Germline V gives CDR1 LNHNV, CDR2 YYDKDF (reference sequence). Trimming took off 6 bases at V and 7 bases at J, with 16 bases between the two ends. The CDR3 totals 14 residues. CDR3 sequence: CATSSRLHPNEQFF. The CDR3 DNA reads as TGTGCCACCAGTAGTAGATTACATCCAAATGAGCAGTTCTTC.

The J gene is TRBJ2-7, the V gene TRBV5-1; D is undetermined. The V end lost 7 bases, the J end lost 0 bases, and 8 bases lay between the germline ends. This CDR3 has 12 residues. Germline V gene sequence: CDR1 SGHRS, CDR2 YFSETQ. Here the CDR3 DNA reads TGCGCCAGCGGGGATCCCTCCTACGAGCAGTACTTC. It translates to CASGDPSYEQYF.

This clonotype was detected a few times. J is TRBJ1-1 and V is TRBV20-1; D remains ambiguous. V was clipped by 6 bases and J by 0 bases, with 11 bases between them. Germline CDR1 is DFQATT and CDR2 is SNEGSKA (reference sequence). CDR3 length equals 13 residues. Written as DNA, the CDR3 is TGCAGTGCCCCCGGACCGCTGAACACTGAAGCTTTCTTT. Encoded protein: CSAPGPLNTEAFF.

This clonotype was seen many times. The J gene is TRBJ1-1, the V gene TRBV29-1; 8 nucleotides align to TRBD1. The ends lost 5 bases at V and 7 bases at J; junction bases unmatched: 6. Germline V gene sequence: CDR1 SQVTM, CDR2 ANQGSEA. The CDR3 is 12 amino acids. The CDR3 is CSVSGQAIEAFF. CDR3 sequence (DNA): TGCAGCGTTTCGGGACAGGCTATTGAAGCTTTCTTT.

This clonotype was seen a handful of times. This rearrangement joins TRBV6-5 to TRBJ2-1; D unclear. Germline V gene sequence: CDR1 MNHEY, CDR2 SVGAGI. The CDR3 runs 13 residues. Trimming took off 1 base at V and 8 bases at J, with 9 bases between the two ends. The CDR3 protein is CASSYLQDDEQFF. In DNA form, the CDR3 reads TGTGCCAGCAGTTACTTGCAGGACGATGAGCAGTTCTTC.

This clonotype came up a few times. The chain couples TRBV20-1 to TRBJ1-2; no clear D. CDR1 and CDR2 (germline): DFQATT, SNEGSKA (reference sequence). This CDR3 region has 13 residues. The ends were cut back, 0 bases at V and 7 bases at J, with 12 bases in the middle. CDR3: CSAREYKGFGYTF. The CDR3 DNA reads TGCAGTGCTAGAGAATATAAAGGGTTTGGCTACACCTTC.

This clonotype has more than one count but fewer than ten. This chain joins TRBV25-1 and TRBJ2-5; 8 nucleotides align to TRBD1. This CDR3 comprises 16 residues. Germline V gene data show CDR1 as MGHDK and CDR2 as SYGVNS. Losses at the gene ends were 1 base for V and 3 bases for J; bases not matched to a gene: 7. The CDR3 region is CASSESPGQGEETQYF. The DNA for the CDR3 is TGTGCCAGCAGTGAATCCCCCGGACAGGGCGAAGAGACCCAGTACTTC.

The chain links TRBV7-2 to TRBJ2-5; D unclear. CDR1 and CDR2 (germline): SGHTA, FQGNSA. Trimming stripped 5 bases from V and 8 bases from J, with 12 bases between. This CDR3 comprises 12 residues. CDR3 sequence: CASSPNGHTQYF. The CDR3 nucleotides are TGTGCCAGCAGCCCGAACGGGCATACCCAGTACTTC.

This CDR3 reads CASSPGPLAGANVLTF. The CDR3 DNA reads TGCGCCAGCAGCCCGGGGCCTTTGGCTGGGGCCAACGTCCTGACTTTC. The rearrangement uses TRBV4-3 and TRBJ2-6, with D perhaps matching TRBD1 or TRBD2 (5 bases each). Germline loops: CDR1 LGHNA, CDR2 YSLEER. V lost 4 bases and J lost 2, with 12 bases in between. The CDR3 totals 16 residues.

This clonotype was seen many times. The chain carries TRBV5-6 and TRBJ2-5; 7 bases fit TRBD1. This CDR3 is 15 amino acids long. Germline V gene lookup returns CDR1 SGHDT and CDR2 YYEEEE. Unmatched junction bases numbered 8, after V lost 5 bases and J lost 1 base. Here the CDR3 reads CASSFGQAIQETQYF. The CDR3 DNA follows: TGTGCCAGCAGTTTTGGACAGGCCATCCAAGAGACCCAGTACTTC. The full variable domain, in which reference TRBV5-6 and TRBJ2-5 provide the parts outside the CDR3, is DAGVTQSPTHLIKTRGQQVTLRCSPKSGHDTVSWYQQALGQGPQFIFQYYEEEERQRGNFPDRFSGHQFPNYSSELNVNALLLGDSALYLCASSFGQAIQETQYFGPGTRLLVL.

This clonotype was picked up a small number of times. The chain uses TRBV20-1 and TRBJ2-5; D ambiguous. CDR3 length: 14 amino acids. Trimming shortened V by 0 bases and J by 4 bases, and 12 bases separated the two germline ends. In germline, CDR1 is DFQATT, CDR2 SNEGSKA (reference sequence). CDR3 sequence (DNA): TGCAGTGCTAGAGATGGTGGCCACCGAGAGACCCAGTACTTC. Translation: CSARDGGHRETQYF.

The CDR3 sequence is CSAGAGRNRLPQHF. The DNA of the CDR3 is TGCAGTGCTGGGGCGGGCCGCAACAGACTGCCCCAGCATTTT. This chain connects TRBV20-1 to TRBJ1-5; maybe TRBD1 (5 bases). V dropped 5 bases and J dropped 9 bases, with 20 bases sitting between them. The germline V gene has CDR1 DFQATT and CDR2 SNEGSKA (reference sequence). The CDR3 extends over 14 amino acids.

The sample holds one count of this clonotype. J is TRBJ2-1 and V is TRBV6-2 or TRBV6-3; D uncertain. Germline lookup yields CDR1 MNHEY and CDR2 SVGEGT. The CDR3 contains 16 residues. The V end was cut by 0 bases, the J end by 0 bases, with 9 bases between. The CDR3 sequence: CASSYSRSSSYNEQFF. In DNA, the CDR3 is TGTGCCAGCAGTTACTCTAGATCGAGCTCCTACAATGAGCAGTTCTTC.

V and J are TRBV7-2 and TRBJ2-7; 9 positions agree with TRBD1. Germline CDR1 and CDR2: SGHTA and FQGNSA. The CDR3 is 16 amino acids. The V gene end was trimmed by 3 bases and the J gene end by 7 bases; junction bases not matched to a gene: 13. CDR3 coding DNA: TGTGCCAGCAGCTTGACTCTGACCGGGACAGGGAGGGAGCAGTACTTC. Its translation: CASSLTLTGTGREQYF.

This clonotype has a handful of counts. The rearrangement links TRBV7-2 to TRBJ2-7, with D uncertain. The CDR3 contains 13 residues. From germline, CDR1 is SGHTA and CDR2 FQGNSA. Trimming took 1 base from V and 5 from J, leaving 9 bases between them. CDR3 bases: TGTGCCAGCAGCTTAGGGGCTCTCGACGAGCAGTACTTC. This gives the protein CASSLGALDEQYF.

This clonotype turned up a few times. This rearrangement joins TRBV5-5 to TRBJ2-4; D is ambiguous. The CDR3 covers 13 residues. V was clipped by 0 bases and J by 14 bases, with 15 bases between them. Germline V lookup: CDR1 SGHKS, CDR2 YYEKEE (reference sequence). Here the CDR3 reads CASSLELGRAEYF. The CDR3, as DNA: TGTGCCAGCAGCTTGGAATTGGGTCGGGCAGAGTACTTC.